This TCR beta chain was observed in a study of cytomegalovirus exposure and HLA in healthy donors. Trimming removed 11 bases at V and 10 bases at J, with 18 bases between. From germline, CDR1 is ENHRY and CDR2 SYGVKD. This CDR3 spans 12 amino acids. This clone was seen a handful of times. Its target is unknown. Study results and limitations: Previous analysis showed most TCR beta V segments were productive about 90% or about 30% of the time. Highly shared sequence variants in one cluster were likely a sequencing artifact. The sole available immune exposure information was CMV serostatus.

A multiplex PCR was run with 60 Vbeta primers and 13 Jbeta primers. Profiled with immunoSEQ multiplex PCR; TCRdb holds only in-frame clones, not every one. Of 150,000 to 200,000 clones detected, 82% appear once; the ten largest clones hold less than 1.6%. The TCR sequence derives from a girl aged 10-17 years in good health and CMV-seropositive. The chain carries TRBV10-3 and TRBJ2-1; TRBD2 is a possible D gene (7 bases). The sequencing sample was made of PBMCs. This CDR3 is CASSRGAHEQFF. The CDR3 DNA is TGTGCCTCCTCTCGGGGGGCGCACGAGCAGTTCTTC.